A selection of T cell receptor beta chains follows, all from one sample in a study of blood T cells in healthy people across ages. TCRdb ran MiXCR on the 5' RACE reads and lists one entry per CDR3 protein. This table has about 1.6 million distinct CDR3 sequences, about 35% appearing once. The sequenced sample was blood. The source is a woman aged 25 to 45 in good health. CDR3s include the opening cysteine and the closing phenylalanine or tryptophan. Fields, in order: J gene, D gene, clone size, CDR3 length, V gene, CDR3 DNA, CDR3 protein. The D gene is left open where the match is weak. Not every row has a clone size; where given, it reads once, few, many or a size class.

>TRBJ2-3|TRBD2|few|20|TRBV20-1
TGCAGTGCCACGACGGGACTAGCGGGAGCTCCTTTGAGGGGAACAGATACGCAGTATTTT
CSATTGLAGAPLRGTDTQYF
>TRBJ2-5|-|-|14|TRBV4-1
TGCGCCAGCAGCCAAGGGACTTTATTAGAGACCCAGTACTTC
CASSQGTLLETQYF
>TRBJ2-1|TRBD1|-|16|TRBV2
TGTGCCAGCAGCGTACCCGACAGGGCTTTGGGCAATGAGCAGTTCTTC
CASSVPDRALGNEQFF
>TRBJ2-5|-|few|14|TRBV4-1
TGCGCCAGCAGCCAAGGATTGGGGATCGAGACCCAGTACTTC
CASSQGLGIETQYF
>TRBJ2-1|TRBD2|-|16|TRBV20-1
TGCAGTGCTAGACGACCTAGCGGGGGGGCCTTCGGATTGCGGTTCTTC
CSARRPSGGAFGLRFF
>TRBJ1-5|TRBD1|few|14|TRBV25-1
TGTGCCAGCAAGGGACAGGACCGCAATCAGCCCCAGCATTTT
CASKGQDRNQPQHF
>TRBJ2-3|-|few|14|TRBV4-1
TGCGCCAGCAGCCCCTGGTTGGGGACAGATACGCAGTATTTT
CASSPWLGTDTQYF
>TRBJ2-7|TRBD2|-|14|TRBV20-1
TGCAGTGCTAGAGTCACTAGCGGGGGCTACGAGCAGTACTTC
CSARVTSGGYEQYF
>TRBJ1-2|TRBD1|-|18|TRBV27
TGTGCCAGCAGTTTACGTGGGGGGGTCGGGACAGTGAATTATGGCTACACCTTC
CASSLRGGVGTVNYGYTF
>TRBJ2-7|TRBD1|few|15|TRBV4-2
TGTGCCAGCAGCCAAGGGGGACAGGGGGACTACGAGCAGTACTTC
CASSQGGQGDYEQYF
>TRBJ2-5|-|many|13|TRBV5-1
TGCGCCAGCAGCTTGGAACCTGGAGAGACCCAGTACTTC
CASSLEPGETQYF
>TRBJ2-3|-|-|14|TRBV9
TGTGCCAGCAGCGCCGTGGGGGGCACAGATACGCAGTATTTT
CASSAVGGTDTQYF
>TRBJ2-3|-|many|14|TRBV7-6
TGTGCCAGCAGCTTAGATGGGGGCCCAGGTACGCAGTATTTT
CASSLDGGPGTQYF
>TRBJ2-3|-|few|15|TRBV9
TGTGCCAGCAGCCCCGACGGGCACAGCACAGATACGCAGTATTTT
CASSPDGHSTDTQYF